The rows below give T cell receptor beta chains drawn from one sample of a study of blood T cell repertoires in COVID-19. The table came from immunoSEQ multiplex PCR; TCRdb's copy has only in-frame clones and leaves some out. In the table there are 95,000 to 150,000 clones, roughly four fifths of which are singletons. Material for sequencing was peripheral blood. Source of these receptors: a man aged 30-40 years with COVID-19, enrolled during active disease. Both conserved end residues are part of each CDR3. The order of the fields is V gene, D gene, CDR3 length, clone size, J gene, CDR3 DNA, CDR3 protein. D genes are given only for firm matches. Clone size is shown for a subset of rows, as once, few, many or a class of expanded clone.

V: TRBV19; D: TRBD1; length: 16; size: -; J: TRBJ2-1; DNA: TGTGCCAGTAGTATAGTAGGACAGGGGGCGGGTAGTGAGCAGTTCTTC; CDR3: CASSIVGQGAGSEQFF
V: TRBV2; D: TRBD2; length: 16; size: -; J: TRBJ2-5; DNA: TGTGCCAGCAGTGAAGCGGGAGCGGGAGTGGAAGAGACCCAGTACTTC; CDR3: CASSEAGAGVEETQYF
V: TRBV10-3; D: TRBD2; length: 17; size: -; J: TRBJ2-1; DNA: TGTGCCATCAGTGAGTCTTTGAGTCTAGCGGGTATGAATGAGCAGTTCTTC; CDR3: CAISESLSLAGMNEQFF
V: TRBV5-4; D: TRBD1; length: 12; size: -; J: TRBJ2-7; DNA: TGTGCCAGCAGCTCCAGGGGGTACGAGCAGTACTTC; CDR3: CASSSRGYEQYF
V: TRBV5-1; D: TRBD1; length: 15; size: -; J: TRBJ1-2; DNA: TGCGCCAGCAGCTTGGGCCAGGACAGGTACTATGGCTACACCTTC; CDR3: CASSLGQDRYYGYTF
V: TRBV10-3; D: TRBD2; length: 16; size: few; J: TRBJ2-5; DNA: TGTGCCATCAGTGAGGCCAAGGGGAGGGTCAGGGAGACCCAGTACTTC; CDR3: CAISEAKGRVRETQYF
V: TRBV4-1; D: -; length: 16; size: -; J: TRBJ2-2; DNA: TGCGCCAGCAGCCAGGAGCAGGGTCGGTGGACCGGGGAGCTGTTTTTT; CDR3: CASSQEQGRWTGELFF
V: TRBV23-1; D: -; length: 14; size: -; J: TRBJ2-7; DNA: TGCGCCAGCAGGGCCGGGGATCTCACGCGCGAGCAGTACTTC; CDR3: CASRAGDLTREQYF
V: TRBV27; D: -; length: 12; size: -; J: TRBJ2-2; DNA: TGTGCCAGCAGTTTCCTACTCGGGGAGCTGTTTTTT; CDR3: CASSFLLGELFF
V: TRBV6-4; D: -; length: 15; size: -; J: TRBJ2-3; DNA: TGTGCCAGCTCGCCTTTGGGCCTCAGCACAGATACGCAGTATTTT; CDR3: CASSPLGLSTDTQYF
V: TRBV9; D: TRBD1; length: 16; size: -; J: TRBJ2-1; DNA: TGTGCCAGCAGCGTCACAGGGGCCCAGGCTAACAATGAGCAGTTCTTC; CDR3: CASSVTGAQANNEQFF
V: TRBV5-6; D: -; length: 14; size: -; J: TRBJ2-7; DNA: TGTGCCAGCAGCTTCTGGGGCAGCTCCTACGAGCAGTACTTC; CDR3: CASSFWGSSYEQYF
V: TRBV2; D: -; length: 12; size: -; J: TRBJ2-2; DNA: TGTGCCAGCAGTGATGGATTAAGGGGGCTGTTTTTT; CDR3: CASSDGLRGLFF
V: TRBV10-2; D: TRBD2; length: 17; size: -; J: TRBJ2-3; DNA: TGCGCCAGCAGTGCGAGGACTAGCGGGGGGGCCAGAGATACGCAGTATTTT; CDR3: CASSARTSGGARDTQYF